This T cell receptor beta chain was recovered during a study of blood T cell repertoires in COVID-19. Sequencing was performed with immunoSEQ multiplex PCR; in TCRdb, only in-frame clones are kept and a portion is missing. Of roughly 280,000 clones in the sample, around 90% were seen once. Enrollees, about 18 to 95 years old, lived in roughly 24 US areas. Recovery among Cohort 3 donors was established by two negative PCRs, clearance, or symptom resolution. CDR3 size: 16 residues. V lost 4 bases and J lost 4, with 19 bases in between. The germline V gene encodes CDR1 LGHNA and CDR2 YSLEER. This TCR derives from a woman aged 50 to 60 who had recovered from COVID-19. This chain connects TRBV4-3 to TRBJ1-2; D might be TRBD1 (6 bases). The sample was PBMCs or T cells enriched from blood (not recorded which). The CDR3 loop reads CASSPSLLDRIYGYTF. In nucleotides, the CDR3 is TGCGCCAGCAGCCCCTCCCTCCTGGACAGAATCTATGGCTACACCTTC.